The 21 T cell receptor beta chains reported below all come from one sample, sequenced in a study of glioma-infiltrating T cells after dendritic cell vaccination. Assay: immunoSEQ multiplex PCR; the TCRdb copy retains only in-frame clones and omits some. The sample carries tens of thousands of clones, roughly 82% recorded once. The specimen was blood, collected before dendritic cell vaccination. These receptors all stem from a human donor with glioblastoma.

The V gene is TRBV6-4, the J gene TRBJ2-5; D is ambiguous. The V gene lost 5 bases and the J gene lost 3 bases, with 28 bases spanning the gap. Germline CDR1 and CDR2: MRHNA and SNTAGT. This CDR3 has 19 amino acids. The CDR3 loop reads CASSTQRSARRLNKETQYF. The CDR3 DNA reads as TGTGCCAGCAGTACTCAAAGAAGCGCCCGAAGATTAAATAAAGAGACCCAGTACTTC.

The genes are TRBV28 and TRBJ2-7; TRBD2 might be the D (6 bases). Per germline, CDR1 MDHEN and CDR2 SYDVKM. The germline V and J ends were trimmed by 8 bases and 3 bases, with 20 bases remaining between them. CDR3 length: 15 amino acids. The CDR3 spells CASGSGGLPVYEQYV. The CDR3 coding sequence is TGTGCCAGCGGTTCCGGAGGACTACCCGTCTACGAGCAGTACGTC.

This clone was seen once. The chain is built from TRBV10-3 and TRBJ1-2, with D perhaps matching TRBD1 (6 bases). The CDR3 extends over 16 amino acids. V lost 6 bases, J lost 0 bases, and 17 bases lay in between. CDR1 ENHRY and CDR2 SYGVKD come from the germline V gene. The chain's CDR3 is CAIRGGEAGANYGYTF. DNA of the CDR3: TGTGCCATCAGAGGGGGGGAGGCAGGAGCTAACTATGGCTACACCTTC.

The chain employs TRBV5-1 and TRBJ2-5; D is uncertain. CDR3 size: 12 residues. The germline CDR1 and CDR2 sequences are SGHRS and YFSETQ. Trimming removed 2 bases from V and 4 bases from J, with 6 bases in between. The CDR3 loop is CASSLTGETQYF. CDR3 nucleotides: TGCGCCAGCAGCTTAACGGGAGAGACCCAGTACTTC.

The CDR3 DNA reads TGTGCCAGTAGTATACAGGGGCGCCTGGGGGAGACCCAGTACTTC. It encodes CASSIQGRLGETQYF. V and J are TRBV19 and TRBJ2-5; D is perhaps TRBD1 (6 bases). Trimming left V 2 bases short and J 5 bases short, with 15 bases between. Germline-derived CDR1 and CDR2 are LNHDA and SQIVND (reference sequence). The CDR3 loop spans 15 amino acids.

This clone was detected a few times. The J gene is TRBJ2-2, the V gene TRBV5-1; TRBD1 matches at 11 bases. Germline CDR1 SGHRS, CDR2 YFSETQ. V trimming: 0 bases; J trimming: 4 bases; junction bases outside the gene matches: 5. The CDR3 has 17 amino acids. Here the CDR3 DNA reads TGCGCCAGCAGCTTGGGGACAGGGGGCGCGTTCACCGGGGAGCTGTTTTTT. It codes for CASSLGTGGAFTGELFF.

The chain is built from TRBV19 and TRBJ1-6; D perhaps matches TRBD1 (5 bases). CDR3 length: 13 residues. CDR1 LNHDA and CDR2 SQIVND come from the germline V gene (reference sequence). V was cut by 5 bases and J by 13 bases, with 15 bases left in between. CDR3 bases: TGTGCCAGTAGTCCACGACAGAAATCGCCCCTCCACTTT. Translating gives CASSPRQKSPLHF.

The V call is TRBV7-3, the J call TRBJ2-1, with a weak D call TRBD1 (5 bases). The CDR3 loop spans 15 amino acids. Trimming stripped 0 bases from V and 6 bases from J, with 12 bases between. Germline V gene data show CDR1 as SGHTA and CDR2 as FQGTGA. Written as DNA, the CDR3 is TGTGCCAGCAGCTTAACGGCAGGGCTCGGCAATGAGCAGTTCTTC. This encodes CASSLTAGLGNEQFF. Drawing the rest from reference TRBV7-3 and TRBJ2-1, the complete variable domain is GAGVSQTPSNKVTEKGKYVELRCDPISGHTALYWYRQSLGQGPEFLIYFQGTGAADDSGLPNDRFFAVRPEGSVSTLKIQRTERGDSAVYLCASSLTAGLGNEQFFGPGTRLTVL.

This chain links TRBV7-9 with TRBJ1-6; no definite D call. Trimming removed 6 bases from V and 2 bases from J, with 8 bases in between. This CDR3 contains 14 residues. The germline V gene encodes CDR1 SEHNR and CDR2 FQNEAQ (reference sequence). The CDR3 coding sequence is TGTGCCAGCAGTCTTAATCCCTATAATTCACCCCTCCACTTT. It codes for CASSLNPYNSPLHF.

This rearrangement joins TRBV5-1 to TRBJ2-5, with 8 bases that match TRBD1. Trimming took 4 bases from V and 2 from J; bases not matched to a gene: 7. Germline CDR1 is SGHRS and CDR2 is YFSETQ. The CDR3 has 15 residues. CDR3 nucleotides: TGCGCCAGCAGCCGCGAGGACAGGGTGCAAGAGACCCAGTACTTC. It encodes CASSREDRVQETQYF.

The chain uses TRBV7-9 and TRBJ1-4; perhaps TRBD1 as D (6 bases). The CDR3 contains 14 residues. V gave up 5 bases and J gave up 2 bases, with 9 bases separating them. The germline CDR1 and CDR2 sequences are SEHNR and FQNEAQ (reference sequence). CDR3 region: CASSNGQTNEKLFF. Written as DNA, the CDR3 is TGTGCCAGCAGCAATGGACAGACTAATGAAAAACTGTTTTTT.

The gene calls are TRBV10-1 and TRBJ1-5, with D possibly being TRBD1 (6 bases). There are 12 residues in the CDR3. CDR1 and CDR2 from the germline V gene are WNHNN and SYGVQD (reference sequence). Trimming stripped 11 bases from V and 2 bases from J, with 10 bases between. CDR3 protein: CAGAGGNQPQHF. CDR3 in DNA: TGCGCCGGGGCAGGGGGCAATCAGCCCCAGCATTTT.

The chain combines TRBV6-1 with TRBJ1-2, with D possibly TRBD1 on 5 matching bases. CDR3 length: 14 amino acids. V was pared by 6 bases and J by 4 bases, with 15 bases between. The V gene's germline CDR1 is MNHNS and CDR2 SASEGT. The DNA of the CDR3 is TGTGCCAGCAGGGAGGGGATATCGGTCTATGGCTACACCTTC. This encodes CASREGISVYGYTF.

The rearrangement uses TRBV6-5 and TRBJ1-1; the D gene is possibly TRBD1 (6 bases). This CDR3 contains 14 residues. Trimming cost V 4 bases and J 3 bases, with 12 bases left between them. From germline, CDR1 is MNHEY and CDR2 SVGAGI. As DNA, the CDR3 is TGTGCCAGCAGTTCCCTAACAGGGTACACTGAAGCTTTCTTT. Residues: CASSSLTGYTEAFF.

The rearrangement joins TRBV6-1 to TRBJ2-1, with D perhaps TRBD1 (7 bases). The V end lost 0 bases, the J end lost 10 bases, and 16 bases lay between the germline ends. CDR3 length: 15 amino acids. The germline V gene has CDR1 MNHNS and CDR2 SASEGT. CDR3 residues: CASSEANRGGREQFF. The CDR3 bases are TGTGCCAGCAGTGAAGCGAACAGGGGAGGAAGGGAGCAGTTCTTC.

This chain connects TRBV5-6 to TRBJ2-2; D is unclear. From germline, CDR1 is SGHDT and CDR2 YYEEEE. This CDR3 comprises 13 residues. V was cut by 3 bases and J by 2 bases, with 5 bases left in between. The CDR3 protein is CASSSRNTGELFF. CDR3 DNA sequence: TGTGCCAGCAGCTCGCGAAACACCGGGGAGCTGTTTTTT.

The V gene is TRBV6-6, the J gene TRBJ2-6, with 7 positions matching TRBD1. J was trimmed by 2 bases and V by 6 bases; bases with no gene match: 4. The CDR3 sequence is 15 residues long. Germline CDR1 MNHNY, CDR2 SVGAGI (reference sequence). CDR3 loop: CASRIQGTGANVLTF. DNA for the CDR3: TGTGCCAGCAGGATACAGGGGACTGGGGCCAACGTCCTGACTTTC.

The V and J genes are TRBV6-6 and TRBJ1-1; 7 bases agree with TRBD1. Trimming removed 6 bases from V and 9 bases from J; junction bases left unmatched: 10. Germline V gene lookup returns CDR1 MNHNY and CDR2 SVGAGI (reference sequence). The CDR3 runs 13 residues. The CDR3 DNA follows: TGTGCCAGCAGAAACAGGGGAGAGTCCCAAGCTTTCTTT. Protein: CASRNRGESQAFF.

The chain uses TRBV7-2 and TRBJ1-6; tentatively, D is TRBD1 (6 bases). This CDR3 region has 15 residues. From germline, CDR1 is SGHTA and CDR2 FQGNSA. Trimming took 2 bases from V and 8 from J, leaving 13 bases between them. CDR3 DNA: TGTGCCAGCAGCTTAACAGGGCCTGGAGATTCACCCCTCCACTTT. The encoded protein is CASSLTGPGDSPLHF.

The table lists this clone with a count of one. This rearrangement joins TRBV28 to TRBJ2-1; TRBD2 agrees at 8 bases. Germline CDR1 MDHEN, CDR2 SYDVKM. V trimming: 7 bases; J trimming: 4 bases; junction bases outside the gene matches: 9. The CDR3 totals 15 residues. The CDR3 DNA sequence: TGTGCCAGCACGAAAAGGGGCGGGAGGTACAATGAGCAGTTCTTC. Its protein product is CASTKRGGRYNEQFF.

In regard to this clone: Other DNA sequences in this specimen translate into the identical CDR3. The rearrangement uses TRBV27 and TRBJ1-5; 9 bases align to TRBD1. Per the germline V gene, CDR1 is MNHEY and CDR2 is SMNVEV (reference sequence). J was trimmed by 6 bases and V by 5 bases; bases with no gene match: 5. This CDR3 is 14 amino acids long. The CDR3 nucleotides are TGTGCCAGCAGTCTTTACAGGGGGCCTCAGCCCCAGCATTTT. Translating gives CASSLYRGPQPQHF.